This is a list of T cell receptor beta chains from one sample in a study of blood T cell repertoires in COVID-19. Clones were read by immunoSEQ multiplex PCR, and TCRdb kept only the in-frame ones, dropping some. Among under 70,000 clones listed, around 86% were seen once. Sequencing was carried out using peripheral blood. These receptors all come from a woman aged 18-29 years with acute or convalescent COVID-19. CDR3s include the opening cysteine and the closing phenylalanine or tryptophan. Each record gives: clone size, D gene, V gene, J gene, CDR3 DNA, CDR3 protein. A D gene is named only where the DNA matches it firmly. The size field is filled for only some rows; it gives once, few, many or a size class.

once,.,TRBV5-1,TRBJ2-1,TGCGCCAGCAGCTCTAGCAACCTCTGGGGTGAGCAGTTCTTC,CASSSSNLWGEQFF
.,.,TRBV18,TRBJ2-7,TGTGCCAGCTCACTAAGCAGGAACTACGAGCAGTACTTC,CASSLSRNYEQYF
.,.,TRBV10-2,TRBJ1-5,TGCGCCAGCAGTCAAGATGGGAGGCAGAGGCAGCCCCAGCATTTT,CASSQDGRQRQPQHF
.,TRBD1,TRBV15,TRBJ2-1,TGTGCCACCAGCAGAGATGGAGACAGGGGGGAGCAGTTCTTC,CATSRDGDRGEQFF
.,TRBD2,TRBV7-9,TRBJ2-6,TGTGCCAGCAGCTCACAGCGGGGGTCTGGGGCCAACGTCCTGACTTTC,CASSSQRGSGANVLTF
.,.,TRBV7-2,TRBJ2-3,TGTGCCAGCAGCTTAACGTGGGGCGGGGGCGGACTCACAGATACGCAGTATTTT,CASSLTWGGGGLTDTQYF
.,.,TRBV6-6,TRBJ2-3,TGTGCCAGCAGTCCACACAGCGGTAGCACAGATACGCAGTATTTT,CASSPHSGSTDTQYF
.,.,TRBV6-6,TRBJ1-3,TGTGCCAGCAGTTACTCGATGGCGGTCTCTGGAAACACCATATATTTT,CASSYSMAVSGNTIYF
.,TRBD1,TRBV7-2,TRBJ1-5,TGTGCCAGCAGCCCCGGACAGGGCAGTCAGCCCCAGCATTTT,CASSPGQGSQPQHF
.,.,TRBV6-5,TRBJ1-2,TGTGCCAGCAGTTACTCGTCAGGGACGGGAGGTGGCTACACCTTC,CASSYSSGTGGGYTF
.,TRBD1,TRBV29-1,TRBJ2-1,TGCAGCGTTAAAGGGACAGGTGGAGCAAATGGACAGTTCTTC,CSVKGTGGANGQFF
.,TRBD1,TRBV10-2,TRBJ1-6,TGCGCCAGCAGTGAGTCGGGGACAGGGAATTCACCCCTCCACTTT,CASSESGTGNSPLHF
.,TRBD1,TRBV5-1,TRBJ1-3,TGCGCCAGCAGCGTGGGGACAGGGTATGGAAACACCATATATTTT,CASSVGTGYGNTIYF
.,TRBD1,TRBV10-3,TRBJ1-4,TGTGCCATCAGTGCTCAGACCACAGGGACAGGCGAAAAACTGTTTTTT,CAISAQTTGTGEKLFF
.,.,TRBV6-2/TRBV6-3,TRBJ2-3,TGTGCCAGCAGTTTGGGAACCGGAGGTACGCAGTATTTT,CASSLGTGGTQYF
.,.,TRBV28,TRBJ1-2,TGTGCCAGCAGTTCGCTGGGGCTCAGTGATAACTATGGCTACACCTTC,CASSSLGLSDNYGYTF
.,.,TRBV18,TRBJ2-2,TGTGCCAGCTCACCAACTATAGGTCATCCCGGGGAGCTGTTTTTT,CASSPTIGHPGELFF
.,.,TRBV5-6,TRBJ1-1,TGTGCCAGCAGCCTTAAGCTCAAGAACACTGAAGCTTTCTTT,CASSLKLKNTEAFF
.,TRBD2,TRBV5-5,TRBJ2-2,TGTGCCAGCAGCTTGGGACTAGCGGGAGGAGTGAACACCGGGGAGCTGTTTTTT,CASSLGLAGGVNTGELFF
.,TRBD2,TRBV5-1,TRBJ2-1,TGCGCCAGTAGACTAGCGGGGTGGGCAATGAGTGAGCAGTTCTTC,CASRLAGWAMSEQFF
.,.,TRBV3-1/TRBV3-2,TRBJ2-5,TGTGCCAGCAGCCAAGGAAGGGGAGAGACCCAGTACTTC,CASSQGRGETQYF
.,TRBD2,TRBV29-1,TRBJ2-3,TGCAGCGTCGAAGGACTAGCGGGGCGCACAGATACGCAGTATTTT,CSVEGLAGRTDTQYF
.,TRBD1,TRBV9,TRBJ1-2,TGTGCCAGCAGCGTAGCGGACAGGGGCGGCTACACCTTC,CASSVADRGGYTF
.,.,TRBV9,TRBJ2-2,TGTGCCAGCAGCGAGACTAGGAAGAACACCGGGGAGCTGTTTTTT,CASSETRKNTGELFF
.,TRBD1,TRBV15,TRBJ1-2,TGTGCCACCAGCAGATCCCGGGACAGGGGGGCCCTATGGGGCGGCTACACCTTC,CATSRSRDRGALWGGYTF
.,.,TRBV28,TRBJ1-1,TGTGCCAGCAGTTTATCAGGGTATGAGGCTGAAGCTTTCTTT,CASSLSGYEAEAFF
.,TRBD2,TRBV2,TRBJ2-7,TGTGCCAGCAGGGAACTAGCGGGCGCTACCTACGAGCAGTACTTC,CASRELAGATYEQYF
.,TRBD1,TRBV18,TRBJ2-7,TGTGCCAGCTCACCGGGACAGGGGAACGAGCAGTACTTC,CASSPGQGNEQYF
once,.,TRBV5-1,TRBJ2-3,TGCGCCAGCAGCTTTGACTTCACAGATACGCAGTATTTT,CASSFDFTDTQYF
.,.,TRBV7-2,TRBJ2-1,TGTGCCAGCAGCTTAGCGGTGTCCTCGAGCTCCTACAATGAGCAGTTCTTC,CASSLAVSSSSYNEQFF
few,TRBD1,TRBV29-1,TRBJ1-4,TGCAGCGTGCTGACAGGGAGTGGTCGTGAAAAACTGTTTTTT,CSVLTGSGREKLFF
.,.,TRBV6-5,TRBJ1-2,TGTGCCAGCAGTTATTCCCTAAGGGAGGGCTACACCTTC,CASSYSLREGYTF
.,TRBD1,TRBV6-5,TRBJ1-4,TGTGCCAGCAGTTACGACAGGGGCGAAAAACTGTTTTTT,CASSYDRGEKLFF
.,.,TRBV4-2,TRBJ1-2,TGTGCCAGCGGCCGAACAGGGAACTATGGCTACACCTTC,CASGRTGNYGYTF
.,TRBD1,TRBV7-9,TRBJ1-4,TGTGCCAGCAGCTTAAAAGGGGGCGTAAATGAAAAACTGTTTTTT,CASSLKGGVNEKLFF
.,.,TRBV3-1/TRBV3-2,TRBJ2-5,TGTGCCAGCAGCCAAGCGGTGGCGGCGGCCCCGGGGAAGACCCAGTACTTC,CASSQAVAAAPGKTQYF
.,TRBD1,TRBV7-2,TRBJ2-7,TGTGCCAGCAGCTTAGCGAAGACAGGGGCCTACGAGCAGTACTTC,CASSLAKTGAYEQYF
.,TRBD1,TRBV5-1,TRBJ1-5,TGCGCCAGCAGCTTGACAGGGGATAGCAATCAGCCCCAGCATTTT,CASSLTGDSNQPQHF
.,TRBD2,TRBV28,TRBJ2-7,TGTGCCAGCAGTTTTACGGGGAGCGGGGGTTACGAGCAGTACTTC,CASSFTGSGGYEQYF
.,.,TRBV3-1/TRBV3-2,TRBJ2-2,TGTGCCAGCAGCCTTGGGGGGACGAACACCGGGGAGCTGTTTTTT,CASSLGGTNTGELFF
.,.,TRBV6-5,TRBJ2-7,TGTGCCAGCAGTTACAGGATGGAGAACTACGAGCAGTACTTC,CASSYRMENYEQYF
.,TRBD2,TRBV11-2,TRBJ2-5,TGTGCCAGCAGCTTAGATCGGCGGGGGGGCGGGACCCAGTACTTC,CASSLDRRGGGTQYF